The 24 T cell receptor beta chains in this list originate from one sample, sequenced in a study of technical replicates of blood from a few donors. The repertoire was sequenced with immunoSEQ multiplex PCR; TCRdb's copy has only in-frame clones and lacks some. This sample yields 100,000 or so clones, of which nearly 97% are seen a single time; around 0.21% belongs to the top ten. Specimen: T cells isolated from PBMCs. These receptors were collected from a human donor in good health.

In this sample, this clone turned up a few times. This chain uses TRBV10-2 with TRBJ2-1, with D maybe TRBD2 (6 bases). Germline V lookup: CDR1 WSHSY, CDR2 SAAADI. The CDR3 covers 16 residues. V lost 2 bases to trimming and J lost 4 bases, with 15 bases between them. The CDR3 DNA reads TGCGCCAGCAGTGAGGCCGGGAGCTCCCCTTACAATGAGCAGTTCTTC. It yields the protein CASSEAGSSPYNEQFF.

The chain is built from TRBV5-6 and TRBJ2-7; tentative D call: TRBD1 (6 bases). CDR1 is SGHDT, CDR2 YYEEEE, per germline. CDR3 length: 13 residues. Trimming shortened V by 4 bases and J by 1 base, and 9 bases separated the two germline ends. The CDR3 region is CASSLTGSYEQYF. The DNA of the CDR3 is TGTGCCAGCAGCCTGACAGGTTCCTACGAGCAGTACTTC.

This clone appeared once. The chain is built from TRBV6-1 and TRBJ2-5; possible D gene TRBD2, 5 bases. This CDR3 is built from 15 residues. Trimming took 8 bases from V and 7 from J, leaving 23 bases between them. Per the germline V gene, CDR1 is MNHNS and CDR2 is SASEGT. In DNA form, the CDR3 reads TGTGCCAGCGTCGTGGCGGCTAGCCTAGGAGGGACCCAGTACTTC. It is translated as CASVVAASLGGTQYF.

The chain links TRBV10-1 to TRBJ1-4; no reliable D call. The CDR3 sequence is 12 residues long. CDR1 is WNHNN, CDR2 SYGVQD, per germline (reference sequence). Trimming left V 0 bases short and J 8 bases short, with 4 bases between. The chain's CDR3 is CASSESGEKLFF. The CDR3 DNA is TGCGCCAGCAGTGAGTCCGGGGAAAAACTGTTTTTT.

The genes are TRBV6-6 and TRBJ2-7; 8 bases map to TRBD1. V shed 4 bases and J 2 bases; nucleotides not matched to a gene: 10. The length of the CDR3 is 16 residues. From germline, CDR1 is MNHNY and CDR2 SVGAGI (reference sequence). CDR3 nucleotides: TGTGCCAGCAGTTCTTCACCAGGGGGCTTTCCCTACGAGCAGTACTTC. This sequence encodes CASSSSPGGFPYEQYF.

V usage is TRBV7-6 and J usage is TRBJ1-1; D remains ambiguous. Trimming pared 4 bases from V and 0 bases from J, leaving 9 bases between. In germline, CDR1 is SGHVS, CDR2 FNYEAQ. This CDR3 contains 14 residues. CDR3 bases: TGTGCCAGCAGCTCAGGTCCCATGAACACTGAAGCTTTCTTT. As protein: CASSSGPMNTEAFF.

The chain combines TRBV5-4 with TRBJ1-6; maybe TRBD1 (6 bases). Trimming cost V 5 bases and J 6 bases, with 12 bases left between them. In germline, CDR1 is SGHNT, CDR2 YYREEE (reference sequence). The CDR3 runs to 14 residues. The chain's CDR3 is CASSSEQGNSPLHF. The CDR3 DNA is TGTGCCAGCAGTTCAGAACAGGGTAATTCACCCCTCCACTTT.

The chain employs TRBV14 and TRBJ2-7; D unresolved. V lost 5 bases to trimming and J lost 6 bases, with 11 bases between them. This CDR3 has 12 residues. Per germline, CDR1 SGHDN and CDR2 FVKESK. In DNA form, the CDR3 reads TGTGCCAGCAGCTTACCTCTCGGCGAGCAGTACTTC. Protein product: CASSLPLGEQYF.

The chain uses TRBV28 and TRBJ2-4; a possible D gene is TRBD1 (6 bases). The CDR3 extends over 16 amino acids. V was trimmed by 3 bases and J by 4 bases, leaving 16 bases between them. In germline, CDR1 is MDHEN, CDR2 SYDVKM. CDR3 in DNA: TGTGCCAGCAGTTTCCGCCCCGCGGACAGAAAAAACATTCAGTACTTC. Amino acid sequence: CASSFRPADRKNIQYF.

The CDR3: CALLSASATTSTDTQYF. CDR3 nucleotides: TGTGCGCTCCTTTCGGCCTCAGCGACCACTAGCACAGATACGCAGTATTTT. V is TRBV28 and J is TRBJ2-3; D not certain. The germline CDR1 and CDR2 sequences are MDHEN and SYDVKM. CDR3 size: 17 residues.

The chain links TRBV7-2 to TRBJ2-1, with D possibly being TRBD2 (6 bases). CDR1 is SGHTA, CDR2 FQGNSA, per germline. With 11 bases removed from V and 4 bases from J, the gap between germline ends came to 21 bases. The CDR3 loop spans 15 amino acids. CDR3 amino acids: CAVKTWESGYNEQFF. CDR3 bases: TGTGCCGTAAAAACCTGGGAGAGCGGGTACAATGAGCAGTTCTTC.

The chain couples TRBV28 to TRBJ1-4, with 9 bases matching TRBD1. Germline CDR1 MDHEN, CDR2 SYDVKM. This CDR3 has 15 residues. V gave up 6 bases and J gave up 5 bases; unmatched junction bases: 7. The CDR3 here is CASRQTGQGNEKLFF. CDR3 in DNA: TGTGCCAGCAGACAAACCGGACAGGGGAATGAAAAACTGTTTTTT.

The rearrangement joins TRBV5-6 to TRBJ1-5, with 9 bases matching TRBD1. V trimming: 4 bases; J trimming: 4 bases; junction bases outside the gene matches: 6. The CDR3 spans 15 residues. Germline CDR1 reads SGHDT; CDR2 reads YYEEEE. This chain's CDR3 is CASSGGQGENQPQHF. As DNA, the CDR3 is TGTGCCAGCAGCGGGGGACAGGGCGAAAATCAGCCCCAGCATTTT.

This chain connects TRBV19 to TRBJ1-4; 10 bases are shared with TRBD1. The CDR3 is made up of 16 amino acids. Germline V gives CDR1 LNHDA, CDR2 SQIVND (reference sequence). V was pared by 4 bases and J by 3 bases, with 5 bases of the junction left unmatched. The CDR3 DNA reads as TGTGCCAGTAGTAGTGGGACAGGGGTTTCTAATGAAAAACTGTTTTTT. This translates into CASSSGTGVSNEKLFF.

V is TRBV19 and J is TRBJ1-1; weak D call: TRBD1 (5 bases). There are 15 residues in the CDR3. The V end lost 5 bases, the J end lost 4 bases, and 17 bases lay between the germline ends. Germline V gene sequence: CDR1 LNHDA, CDR2 SQIVND (reference sequence). The CDR3 loop reads CASSSGRVRSTEAFF. DNA of the CDR3: TGTGCCAGTAGTTCGGGCAGGGTGCGGAGCACTGAAGCTTTCTTT.

This clone was picked up one time. The V and J genes are TRBV27 and TRBJ1-5, with 10 positions matching TRBD1. Germline V gene lookup returns CDR1 MNHEY and CDR2 SMNVEV (reference sequence). V dropped 2 bases and J dropped 6; count of bases not matched to a gene: 10. The CDR3 is 17 amino acids. The CDR3 DNA reads TGTGCCAGCAGTTTACAGACAGGGGGCTCATACGGTCAGCCCCAGCATTTT. Amino acids: CASSLQTGGSYGQPQHF.

The chain carries TRBV12-5 and TRBJ1-3; 7 nucleotides align to TRBD1. CDR3 length equals 15 residues. The germline V gene has CDR1 LGHNT and CDR2 FRNRAP. J was trimmed by 0 bases and V by 4 bases; bases with no gene match: 3. CDR3 nucleotide sequence: TGTGCTAGTGGTTACGGGACAGCCTCTGGAAACACCATATATTTT. This encodes CASGYGTASGNTIYF.

The chain combines TRBV27 with TRBJ1-5; a possible D gene is TRBD1 (5 bases). CDR3 length: 13 amino acids. Germline-derived CDR1 and CDR2 are MNHEY and SMNVEV (reference sequence). V lost 2 bases and J lost 7, with 9 bases in between. The CDR3 sequence: CASSLKGRQPQHF. The CDR3 DNA reads TGTGCCAGCAGTTTAAAGGGGAGGCAGCCCCAGCATTTT.

This clone showed up just a few times. V usage is TRBV7-3 and J usage is TRBJ1-6; D perhaps matches TRBD1 (6 bases). Per germline, CDR1 SGHTA and CDR2 FQGTGA. The CDR3 is made up of 15 amino acids. V shed 5 bases and J shed 9 bases, with 17 bases lying between them. CDR3 in DNA: TGTGCCAGCAGCGCACAGGGAGATCGGTCTTCACCCCTCCACTTT. Amino acids: CASSAQGDRSSPLHF.

The chain links TRBV28 to TRBJ1-5, with D tentatively TRBD1 (5 bases). The CDR3 sequence is 15 residues long. V was shortened by 2 bases and J by 7 bases, with 15 bases between the two germline ends. CDR1 and CDR2 (germline): MDHEN, SYDVKM. The CDR3 DNA reads as TGTGCCAGCAGTTTACAGACAGTTGGGTCCCAGCCCCAGCATTTT. The encoded protein is CASSLQTVGSQPQHF.

The gene calls are TRBV4-1 and TRBJ1-3; no clear D. This CDR3 has 12 residues. Germline V gives CDR1 MGHRA, CDR2 YSYEKL. The V end was cut by 5 bases, the J end by 8 bases, with 10 bases between. CDR3 bases: TGCGCCAGCAGCGCTACCGGTGACACCATATATTTT. Amino acids: CASSATGDTIYF.

The rearrangement joins TRBV30 to TRBJ1-2, with 9 bases lining up with TRBD1. Per germline, CDR1 GTSNPN and CDR2 SVGIG (reference sequence). The CDR3 runs to 15 residues. Trimming at V came to 0 bases and at J to 4 bases, leaving 6 bases not matched to a gene. CDR3 in DNA: TGTGCCTGGAGTGTAGGCGACAGGGGGTCCTATGGCTACACCTTC. Translation: CAWSVGDRGSYGYTF.

V and J are TRBV11-2 and TRBJ2-7; the D is unclear. In germline, CDR1 is SGHAT, CDR2 FQNNGV. The V end was cut by 4 bases, the J end by 4 bases, with 23 bases between. This CDR3 comprises 17 residues. The CDR3 spells CASSSMRLRNHPYEQYF. CDR3 in DNA: TGTGCCAGCAGCTCTATGAGATTGCGGAACCACCCGTACGAGCAGTACTTC.

The V and J genes are TRBV15 and TRBJ1-5; 9 bases are a match to TRBD1. Germline CDR1 is LNHNV and CDR2 is YYDKDF (reference sequence). The CDR3 contains 15 residues. The V and J ends lost 5 bases and 3 bases, in that order; junction bases with no gene match: 5. The CDR3 DNA reads TGTGCCACCAGCCCCGGGACAGGGCACAATCAGCCCCAGCATTTT. Amino acid sequence: CATSPGTGHNQPQHF.